Presented here are 32 T cell receptor beta chains from one specimen sequenced in a study of blood T cell repertoires in COVID-19. The protocol was immunoSEQ multiplex PCR, while the TCRdb copy is restricted to in-frame clones and leaves out a portion. The sample carries over 200,000 clones, roughly 86% recorded once. Sequences were obtained from peripheral blood. The source is a human donor in a cohort sampled during active COVID-19.

The chain links TRBV5-1 to TRBJ1-3; 7 positions match TRBD1. J gave up 2 bases and V 3 bases, and 2 bases lay outside the gene matches. Per germline, CDR1 SGHRS and CDR2 YFSETQ. The CDR3 consists of 14 residues. CDR3 in amino acids: CASSSGTAGNTIYF. In DNA, the CDR3 is TGCGCCAGCAGCTCCGGGACAGCTGGAAACACCATATATTTT.

The gene calls are TRBV5-5 and TRBJ1-5; D remains ambiguous. With 4 bases removed from V and 0 bases from J, the gap between germline ends came to 8 bases. Germline V gene sequence: CDR1 SGHKS, CDR2 YYEKEE (reference sequence). The CDR3 totals 14 residues. This CDR3 reads CASSLRDSNQPQHF. CDR3 sequence (DNA): TGTGCCAGCAGCCTTCGGGATAGCAATCAGCCCCAGCATTTT. The variable domain in full, with the rest retrieved from reference TRBV5-5 and TRBJ1-5, is DAGVTQSPTHLIKTRGQQVTLRCSPISGHKSVSWYQQVLGQGPQFIFQYYEKEERGRGNFPDRFSARQFPNYSSELNVNALLLGDSALYLCASSLRDSNQPQHFGDGTRLSIL.

The chain is built from TRBV24-1 and TRBJ2-7, with D perhaps TRBD1 (5 bases). The CDR3 spans 12 residues. Germline CDR1 and CDR2: KGHDR and SFDVKD. Trimming removed 5 bases from V and 6 bases from J, with 10 bases in between. The CDR3 DNA reads TGTGCCACCAGTGGACAGTTGGGCGAGCAGTACTTC. Amino acids: CATSGQLGEQYF.

The V gene is TRBV19, the J gene TRBJ2-7, with 9 bases matching TRBD1. Losses at the gene ends were 5 bases for V and 3 bases for J; bases not matched to a gene: 5. Germline V gene lookup returns CDR1 LNHDA and CDR2 SQIVND (reference sequence). This CDR3 region has 14 residues. The CDR3 sequence: CASSHGTGIYEQYF. The CDR3 nucleotides are TGTGCCAGTAGTCACGGGACAGGGATCTACGAGCAGTACTTC.

The chain uses TRBV6-5 and TRBJ1-5, with a possible D match to TRBD1 (6 bases). The germline CDR1 and CDR2 sequences are MNHEY and SVGAGI. The CDR3 loop spans 14 amino acids. V was cut by 6 bases and J by 3 bases, with 12 bases left in between. This CDR3 reads CASRTRGLNQPQHF. In DNA, the CDR3 is TGTGCCAGCAGGACCAGGGGCCTCAATCAGCCCCAGCATTTT.

J is TRBJ1-5 and V is TRBV6-6; TRBD1 aligns across 7 bases. V gave up 6 bases and J gave up 1 base; unmatched junction bases: 9. The CDR3 consists of 16 residues. Germline V CDR1 and CDR2: MNHNY, SVGAGI (reference sequence). The CDR3 reads CASRITGTESNQPQHF. In nucleotides, the CDR3 is TGTGCCAGCAGGATAACGGGGACAGAAAGCAATCAGCCCCAGCATTTT.

The V and J genes are TRBV4-3 and TRBJ2-7; D perhaps matches TRBD1 (6 bases). The ends were cut back, 1 base at V and 4 bases at J, with 14 bases in the middle. Germline V gives CDR1 LGHNA, CDR2 YSLEER. The length of the CDR3 is 15 residues. The CDR3: CASSQGRGQPYEQYF. The CDR3 bases are TGCGCCAGCAGCCAAGGTAGAGGACAGCCATACGAGCAGTACTTC.

This chain links TRBV25-1 with TRBJ2-5; 7 bases map to TRBD1. V lost 4 bases, J lost 1 base, and 3 bases stayed unmatched. This CDR3 has 14 residues. From germline, CDR1 is MGHDK and CDR2 SYGVNS. Written as DNA, the CDR3 is TGTGCCAGCAGTGCTTACAGGGGCCAAGAGACCCAGTACTTC. This sequence encodes CASSAYRGQETQYF.

J is TRBJ2-3 and V is TRBV7-2; D not certain. From germline, CDR1 is SGHTA and CDR2 FQGNSA. Trimming removed 1 base at V and 3 bases at J, with 5 bases between. This CDR3 has 13 amino acids. Here the CDR3 DNA reads TGTGCCAGCAGCTTAGACTGGACAGATACGCAGTATTTT. As protein: CASSLDWTDTQYF.

J is TRBJ1-1 and V is TRBV28; 7 bases line up with TRBD1. V dropped 5 bases and J dropped 4; count of bases not matched to a gene: 10. Per the germline V gene, CDR1 is MDHEN and CDR2 is SYDVKM. CDR3 length equals 15 residues. CDR3 protein: CASSPPWPGGTEAFF. Here the CDR3 DNA reads TGTGCCAGCAGTCCCCCCTGGCCAGGGGGCACTGAAGCTTTCTTT.

CDR3 loop: CASRGRGQNEQYF. The CDR3 nucleotides read TGTGCCAGTAGGGGCAGGGGGCAGAACGAGCAGTACTTC. The gene calls are TRBV19 and TRBJ2-7; 8 bases agree with TRBD1. The length of the CDR3 is 13 residues. Trimming removed 6 bases from V and 5 bases from J; junction bases left unmatched: 6. In germline, CDR1 is LNHDA, CDR2 SQIVND (reference sequence).

The chain carries TRBV5-1 and TRBJ1-1; 7 bases match TRBD1. V was pared by 3 bases and J by 4 bases, with 9 bases of the junction left unmatched. This CDR3 comprises 15 residues. Per germline, CDR1 SGHRS and CDR2 YFSETQ. The CDR3 DNA sequence: TGCGCCAGCAGCTCAGACAGGGTTGTAGGCACTGAAGCTTTCTTT. This sequence encodes CASSSDRVVGTEAFF.

This chain connects TRBV7-6 to TRBJ1-3; perhaps TRBD1 as D (5 bases). CDR3 length equals 17 residues. V lost 1 base to trimming and J lost 2 bases, with 15 bases between them. The germline CDR1 and CDR2 sequences are SGHVS and FNYEAQ. The CDR3 loop reads CASSLEAGGRAGNTIYF. The CDR3 coding sequence is TGTGCCAGCAGCTTAGAGGCCGGCGGCAGGGCTGGAAACACCATATATTTT.

This chain connects TRBV28 to TRBJ1-6; a weak D match, TRBD1 (6 bases). V dropped 5 bases and J dropped 5 bases, with 13 bases sitting between them. Germline CDR1 is MDHEN and CDR2 is SYDVKM. The CDR3 has 15 residues. CDR3 amino acids: CASSPWTVDNSPLHF. Written as DNA, the CDR3 is TGTGCCAGCAGTCCATGGACAGTTGATAATTCACCCCTCCACTTT.

This sequence joins TRBV18 and TRBJ2-7; D gene uncertain. V shed 4 bases and J shed 5 bases, with 6 bases lying between them. This CDR3 spans 11 amino acids. CDR1 and CDR2 from the germline V gene are KGHSH and LQKENI. For the CDR3, the DNA is TGTGCCAGCTCACTTACTAACGAGCAGTACTTC. Translation gives CASSLTNEQYF.

The J gene is TRBJ2-7, the V gene TRBV4-3; D not certain. Germline assignment: CDR1 LGHNA and CDR2 YSLEER. Trimming removed 0 bases at V and 2 bases at J, with 14 bases between. CDR3 length: 16 amino acids. CDR3 nucleotides: TGCGCCAGCAGCCAAGATATAGCTAGTGAACCCTACGAGCAGTACTTC. This translates into CASSQDIASEPYEQYF.

The V call is TRBV4-3, the J call TRBJ1-2; D remains unclear. Germline V gene sequence: CDR1 LGHNA, CDR2 YSLEER. Deletions cut 4 bases from V and 1 base from J, with 10 bases between. CDR3 size: 14 residues. CDR3 in amino acids: CASSRRGFNYGYTF. In nucleotides, the CDR3 is TGCGCCAGCAGCCGACGAGGGTTTAACTATGGCTACACCTTC.

The CDR3 DNA reads TGTGCCAGCAAGGGACTAGCGGGAGTGCAAGAGACCCAGTACTTC. Translation: CASKGLAGVQETQYF. This sequence joins TRBV6-5 and TRBJ2-5, with 14 bases matching TRBD2. Germline V gives CDR1 MNHEY, CDR2 SVGAGI. V trimming: 7 bases; J trimming: 2 bases; junction bases outside the gene matches: 3. The CDR3 is 15 amino acids.

This clone came up a few times. V usage is TRBV14 and J usage is TRBJ2-7; 14 bases are a match to TRBD2. Germline assignment: CDR1 SGHDN and CDR2 FVKESK. With V trimmed by 3 bases and J by 2 bases, 6 bases remained unmatched. The CDR3 spans 17 residues. CDR3 region: CASSQMGLAGETYEQYF. The CDR3 DNA sequence: TGTGCCAGCAGCCAGATGGGACTAGCGGGAGAAACCTACGAGCAGTACTTC.

The CDR3 DNA sequence: TGTGCCAGCAGTGAACGAGAAGCGGGAGGGCTTAGCACCGGGGAGCTGTTTTTT. It is translated as CASSEREAGGLSTGELFF. The V call is TRBV2, the J call TRBJ2-2, with TRBD2 matching 10 bases. V shed 2 bases and J 4 bases; nucleotides not matched to a gene: 10. Germline CDR1 reads SNHLY; CDR2 reads FYNNEI. The CDR3 runs 18 residues.

In its sample, this clone was seen once. The chain employs TRBV7-6 and TRBJ2-7; 9 positions match TRBD1. CDR1 SGHVS and CDR2 FNYEAQ come from the germline V gene. The ends lost 5 bases at V and 1 base at J; junction bases unmatched: 3. This CDR3 spans 14 amino acids. Written as DNA, the CDR3 is TGTGCCAGCAGCAAGGACAGGGGTTCCTACGAGCAGTACTTC. The encoded protein is CASSKDRGSYEQYF.

This clone was counted a single time. The chain couples TRBV30 to TRBJ2-7; 12 positions agree with TRBD1. The CDR3 is 14 amino acids. Germline CDR1 reads GTSNPN; CDR2 reads SVGIG (reference sequence). The J segment lost 7 bases and the V segment lost 0 bases, leaving 4 bases of the junction unmatched. The CDR3 region is CAWSVGQGAGEQYF. The CDR3 DNA sequence: TGTGCCTGGAGTGTGGGACAGGGGGCAGGGGAGCAGTACTTC.

The chain combines TRBV3-1 (or the pseudogene TRBV3-2) with TRBJ2-1; D possibly corresponds to TRBD2 (5 bases). V was cut by 3 bases and J by 12 bases, with 15 bases left in between. This CDR3 has 13 residues. Germline CDR1 LGHDT, CDR2 YNNKEL (reference sequence). The CDR3: CASSQKRNPGQFF. CDR3 nucleotides: TGTGCCAGCAGCCAGAAGCGGAACCCTGGGCAGTTCTTC.

The chain links TRBV7-9 to TRBJ2-7; TRBD2 agrees at 10 bases. CDR1 is SEHNR and CDR2 is FQNEAQ in the germline V gene (reference sequence). The CDR3 has 15 amino acids. Trimming took 4 bases from V and 4 from J; bases not matched to a gene: 7. The CDR3 sequence: CASSSGLADLYEQYF. The CDR3 DNA follows: TGTGCCAGCAGCTCAGGACTAGCGGACCTTTACGAGCAGTACTTC.

V usage is TRBV27 and J usage is TRBJ2-7; D not certain. This CDR3 comprises 16 residues. V lost 0 bases to trimming and J lost 2 bases, with 14 bases between them. CDR1 is MNHEY, CDR2 SMNVEV, per germline (reference sequence). The CDR3, as DNA: TGTGCCAGCAGTTTATCGGGCAGCCACCTTACCTACGAGCAGTACTTC. Amino acids: CASSLSGSHLTYEQYF.

This sequence joins TRBV5-1 and TRBJ2-1; TRBD1 matches at 9 bases. After removal of 0 bases from V and 2 bases from J, the junction contained 0 bases not matched to a gene. The length of the CDR3 is 15 residues. CDR1 and CDR2 (germline): SGHRS, YFSETQ. CDR3 sequence (DNA): TGCGCCAGCAGCTTGGGACAGGGGGCCTACAATGAGCAGTTCTTC. Translated: CASSLGQGAYNEQFF.

V and J are TRBV4-3 and TRBJ2-1; 9 nucleotides line up with TRBD2. The CDR3 sequence is 15 residues long. Trimming at V came to 0 bases and at J to 13 bases, leaving 10 bases not matched to a gene. Germline values: CDR1 LGHNA, CDR2 YSLEER. In nucleotides, the CDR3 is TGCGCCAGCAGCCAAGAGGGACTAGCCCTAGTGGGACAGTTCTTC. Encoded protein: CASSQEGLALVGQFF.

This clone was picked up one time. The chain employs TRBV5-1 and TRBJ2-7; 8 bases line up with TRBD1. The CDR3 is 14 amino acids. V trimming: 4 bases; J trimming: 4 bases; junction bases outside the gene matches: 7. Germline V gene sequence: CDR1 SGHRS, CDR2 YFSETQ. CDR3 DNA sequence: TGCGCCAGCAGCCTGACAGGGGATTTTTACGAGCAGTACTTC. Translation gives CASSLTGDFYEQYF.

As DNA, the CDR3 is TGTGCCTGGAGTGAGGGGGTGGGCATGAACACTGAAGCTTTCTTT. This encodes CAWSEGVGMNTEAFF. The chain carries TRBV30 and TRBJ1-1, with a possible D match to TRBD1 (6 bases). The CDR3 loop spans 15 amino acids. Germline CDR1 and CDR2: GTSNPN and SVGIG (reference sequence). Trimming cost V 1 base and J 0 bases, with 12 bases left between them.

This CDR3 is CASSQDRGGQPQHF. For the CDR3, the DNA is TGCGCCAGCAGCCAAGATCGGGGGGGACAGCCCCAGCATTTT. The chain joins TRBV4-3 to TRBJ1-5; D possibly corresponds to TRBD1 (5 bases). V was clipped by 0 bases and J by 7 bases, with 10 bases between them. This CDR3 spans 14 amino acids. Germline assignment: CDR1 LGHNA and CDR2 YSLEER.

This clone was counted a few times. J is TRBJ1-6 and V is TRBV28, with 11 nucleotides matching TRBD1. Germline assignment: CDR1 MDHEN and CDR2 SYDVKM. The CDR3 runs to 12 residues. V was clipped by 11 bases and J by 6 bases; unmatched bases: 0. The chain's CDR3 is CAGTGGNSPLHF. The CDR3 coding sequence is TGTGCCGGGACAGGGGGTAATTCACCCCTCCACTTT.

The V call is TRBV5-6, the J call TRBJ2-5; D possibly corresponds to TRBD2 (6 bases). V gave up 0 bases and J gave up 2 bases, with 14 bases separating them. This CDR3 comprises 16 residues. The V gene's germline CDR1 is SGHDT and CDR2 YYEEEE. CDR3: CASSLARAGHQETQYF. CDR3 sequence (DNA): TGTGCCAGCAGCTTGGCCAGGGCGGGGCATCAAGAGACCCAGTACTTC.